One sample yielded the 6 T cell receptor beta chains listed below, sequenced in a study of blood T cell repertoires in COVID-19 (TCRdb year 2020). The library was produced with the immunoSEQ multiplex PCR assay. TCRdb mirrors the immuneACCESS table, restricted to in-frame sequences. Some clones are absent from its copies; in checked studies, under half trace to an unresolved V gene, and the reason for the others is unknown. This sample comprises approximately 130,000 clones, around 79% of them detected only once. The ten largest clones add up to 20% of the sample. The sample consisted of peripheral blood. Receptor source: a man older than 75 with acute or convalescent COVID-19.

This clone has ten or more counts. This chain connects TRBV27 to TRBJ2-7, with a weak D call TRBD1 (6 bases). The CDR3 length is 14 residues. Between the trimmed V and J ends, which lost 5 bases and 2 bases, there was a span of 13 bases. Germline V gene lookup returns CDR1 MNHEY and CDR2 SMNVEV (reference sequence). The CDR3 loop reads CASSPQTGAYEQYF. DNA for the CDR3: TGTGCCAGCAGTCCACAGACAGGAGCCTACGAGCAGTACTTC.

V usage is TRBV4-2 and J usage is TRBJ1-4; 8 positions agree with TRBD1. The CDR3 extends over 18 amino acids. CDR1 is LGHNA and CDR2 is YNFKEQ in the germline V gene. The V and J ends lost 0 bases and 1 base, in that order; junction bases with no gene match: 7. DNA for the CDR3: TGTGCCAGCAGCCAAGAATCGTACAGGGGGGGAACTAATGAAAAACTGTTTTTT. It yields the protein CASSQESYRGGTNEKLFF.

The gene calls are TRBV7-2 and TRBJ1-5, with a tentative D call TRBD1 (5 bases). Deletions cut 1 base from V and 1 base from J, with 11 bases between. The V gene's germline CDR1 is SGHTA and CDR2 FQGNSA. CDR3 length equals 16 residues. The CDR3 loop is CASSLGQGGSNQPQHF. CDR3 in DNA: TGTGCCAGCAGCTTAGGGCAGGGTGGGAGCAATCAGCCCCAGCATTTT.

This chain links TRBV30 with TRBJ1-5, with TRBD1 matching 12 bases. The CDR3 spans 13 residues. The germline gives CDR1 GTSNPN, CDR2 SVGIG (reference sequence). The V gene end was trimmed by 5 bases and the J gene end by 9 bases; junction bases not matched to a gene: 5. CDR3 in amino acids: CAWGTGGGGPQHF. CDR3 in DNA: TGTGCCTGGGGGACAGGGGGCGGAGGGCCCCAGCATTTT.

The J gene is TRBJ1-6, the V gene TRBV6-2 or TRBV6-3; D is possibly TRBD1 (5 bases). CDR1 and CDR2 (germline): MNHEY, SVGEGT. This CDR3 is 16 amino acids long. Trimming took 8 bases from V and 0 from J, leaving 14 bases between them. CDR3 sequence (DNA): TGTGCCAGCGGCCCTGCGGGACGCTCCTATAATTCACCCCTCCACTTT. Translation gives CASGPAGRSYNSPLHF.

The CDR3 DNA sequence: TGTGCCAGCAATCCATGGGGGGTCGCGACCCAGTACTTC. This codes for CASNPWGVATQYF. The V and J genes are TRBV6-5 and TRBJ2-5; maybe TRBD2 (6 bases). Deletions cut 7 bases from V and 7 bases from J, with 16 bases between. The CDR3 contains 13 residues. Germline CDR1 MNHEY, CDR2 SVGAGI.